The 9 T cell receptor beta chains reported below all come from one sample, sequenced in a study of cytomegalovirus exposure and HLA in healthy donors. The PCR employed 60 Vbeta primers together with 13 Jbeta primers. Some clones are missing from TCRdb's copy, which holds only in-frame ones; the method was immunoSEQ multiplex PCR. The sample contains under 150,000 clones, around three quarters of which appear only once. Sequenced sample: PBMCs. The source is a man aged 35 to 55 in good health and CMV-seronegative.

V usage is TRBV30 and J usage is TRBJ1-5; 9 bases align to TRBD1. The V gene end was trimmed by 2 bases and the J gene end by 7 bases; junction bases not matched to a gene: 6. The CDR3 spans 14 residues. Germline CDR1 is GTSNPN and CDR2 is SVGIG (reference sequence). CDR3 DNA sequence: TGTGCCTGGAGTCGGGGACAGGGAACCCAGCCCCAGCATTTT. This gives the protein CAWSRGQGTQPQHF.

V is TRBV6-6 and J is TRBJ2-7; no definite D call. Germline V lookup: CDR1 MNHNY, CDR2 SVGAGI (reference sequence). The length of the CDR3 is 13 residues. The V end lost 2 bases, the J end lost 4 bases, and 9 bases lay between the germline ends. CDR3 in amino acids: CASSYGQVYEQYF. Here the CDR3 DNA reads TGTGCCAGCAGTTACGGGCAGGTTTACGAGCAGTACTTC.

This CDR3 reads CASAGPDTEAFF. The CDR3, as DNA: TGTGCCAGTGCAGGGCCCGACACTGAAGCTTTCTTT. This sequence joins TRBV6-5 and TRBJ1-1; D might be TRBD1 (5 bases). The CDR3 length is 12 residues. CDR1 and CDR2 (germline): MNHEY, SVGAGI. Trimming took 9 bases from V and 3 from J, leaving 11 bases between them.

V usage is TRBV7-6 and J usage is TRBJ2-7; no reliable D call. This CDR3 has 13 amino acids. CDR1 SGHVS and CDR2 FNYEAQ come from the germline V gene. V was shortened by 1 base and J by 4 bases, with 8 bases between the two germline ends. The CDR3 reads CASSLEAAYEQYF. CDR3 DNA: TGTGCCAGCAGCTTAGAAGCCGCATACGAGCAGTACTTC. The variable domain in full, completed from reference TRBV7-6 and TRBJ2-7, reads GAGVSQSPRYKVTKRGQDVALRCDPISGHVSLYWYRQALGQGPEFLTYFNYEAQQDKSGLPNDRFSAERPEGSISTLTIQRTEQRDSAMYRCASSLEAAYEQYFGPGTRLTVT.

The chain joins TRBV4-3 to TRBJ2-3; TRBD2 aligns across 10 bases. The J segment lost 0 bases and the V segment lost 1 base, leaving 7 bases of the junction unmatched. This CDR3 has 18 residues. Germline CDR1 reads LGHNA; CDR2 reads YSLEER. The CDR3 bases are TGCGCCAGCAGCCAAGCGTTAGCGGGAGGCGGTAGCACAGATACGCAGTATTTT. Protein product: CASSQALAGGGSTDTQYF.

The rearrangement uses TRBV15 and TRBJ2-1, with TRBD1 matching over 9 bases. CDR1 and CDR2 (germline): LNHNV, YYDKDF (reference sequence). V lost 5 bases to trimming and J lost 7 bases; unmatched junction nucleotides: 9. The CDR3 covers 15 residues. CDR3 amino acids: CATSGPGQGGNEQFF. The DNA for the CDR3 is TGTGCCACCAGCGGACCGGGACAGGGTGGGAATGAGCAGTTCTTC.

The rearrangement links TRBV18 to TRBJ1-4; 7 nucleotides line up with TRBD1. Germline V gives CDR1 KGHSH, CDR2 LQKENI. J gave up 8 bases and V 3 bases, and 6 bases lay outside the gene matches. This CDR3 contains 14 residues. CDR3 bases: TGTGCCAGCTCACCCCGGGACAGTAGGGAAAAACTGTTTTTT. Translated: CASSPRDSREKLFF.

The chain has TRBV4-1 and TRBJ2-3; no firm D call. Germline loops: CDR1 MGHRA, CDR2 YSYEKL. The CDR3 loop spans 15 amino acids. Between the trimmed V and J ends, which lost 0 bases and 4 bases, there was a span of 11 bases. CDR3: CASSQDRRPADTQYF. The CDR3 bases are TGCGCCAGCAGCCAAGATCGGAGACCCGCAGATACGCAGTATTTT.

V is TRBV5-6 and J is TRBJ2-5; 12 bases agree with TRBD2. CDR3 length: 18 residues. CDR1 is SGHDT, CDR2 YYEEEE, per germline. With V trimmed by 2 bases and J by 3 bases, 11 bases remained unmatched. The chain's CDR3 is CASSLRTSGEETKETQYF. CDR3 DNA: TGTGCCAGCAGCTTACGGACTAGCGGGGAAGAAACGAAAGAGACCCAGTACTTC.